The T cell receptor beta chain under discussion was sequenced for a study of T cell changes during pregnancy in multiple sclerosis. The CDR3 totals 14 residues. The V end lost 5 bases, the J end lost 2 bases, and 10 bases lay between the germline ends. From germline, CDR1 is SGHRS and CDR2 YFSETQ. Sequencing was performed with immunoSEQ multiplex PCR; in TCRdb, only in-frame clones are kept and a portion is missing. Of under 120,000 clones listed, roughly 90% are singletons. This clonotype was obtained from a female donor with multiple sclerosis, enrolled in a pregnancy study. The chain has TRBV5-1 and TRBJ2-2; the D gene is possibly TRBD1 (5 bases). Here the sequenced sample was peripheral blood, taken after pregnancy. Here the CDR3 DNA reads TGCGCCAGCAGTGAGACAGCCAACACCGGGGAGCTGTTTTTT. This encodes CASSETANTGELFF.